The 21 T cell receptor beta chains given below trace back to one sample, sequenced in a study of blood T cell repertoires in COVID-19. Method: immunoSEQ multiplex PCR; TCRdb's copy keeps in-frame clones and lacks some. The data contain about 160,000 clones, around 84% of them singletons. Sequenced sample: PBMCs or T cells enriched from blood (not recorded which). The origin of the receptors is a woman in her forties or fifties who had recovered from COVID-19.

CDR3 sequence reads: CASSQSGNEAFF. CDR3 coding DNA: TGTGCCAGCAGCCAATCAGGGAATGAAGCTTTCTTT. The genes are TRBV3-1 (or the pseudogene TRBV3-2) and TRBJ1-1, with D tentatively TRBD1 (5 bases). CDR3 length: 12 residues. Germline loops: CDR1 LGHDT, CDR2 YNNKEL (reference sequence). The germline V and J ends were trimmed by 2 bases and 7 bases, with 8 bases remaining between them.

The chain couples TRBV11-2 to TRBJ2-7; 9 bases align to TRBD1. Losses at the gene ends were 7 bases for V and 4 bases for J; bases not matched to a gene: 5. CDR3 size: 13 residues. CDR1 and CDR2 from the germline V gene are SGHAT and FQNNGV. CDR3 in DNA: TGTGCCAGCATCTCAGGACAGGGGTACGAGCAGTACTTC. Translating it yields CASISGQGYEQYF.

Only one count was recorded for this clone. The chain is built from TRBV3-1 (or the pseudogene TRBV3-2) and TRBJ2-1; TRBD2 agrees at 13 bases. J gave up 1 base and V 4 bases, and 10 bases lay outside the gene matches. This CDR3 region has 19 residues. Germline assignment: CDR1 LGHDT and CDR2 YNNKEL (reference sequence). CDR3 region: CASSPRGLAGRESYNEQFF. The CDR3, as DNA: TGTGCCAGCAGCCCCCGGGGACTAGCGGGGAGAGAGTCCTACAATGAGCAGTTCTTC.

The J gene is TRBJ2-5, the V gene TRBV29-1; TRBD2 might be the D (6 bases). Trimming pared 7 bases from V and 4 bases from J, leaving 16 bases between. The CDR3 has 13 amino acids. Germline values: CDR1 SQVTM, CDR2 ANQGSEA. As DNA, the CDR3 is TGCAGCGCGCCTGGGAACGGGGGAGAGACCCAGTACTTC. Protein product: CSAPGNGGETQYF. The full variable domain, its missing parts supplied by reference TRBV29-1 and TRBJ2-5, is SAVISQKPSRDICQRGTSLTIQCQVDSQVTMMFWYRQQPGQSLTLIATANQGSEATYESGFVIDKFPISRPNLTFSTLTVSNMSPEDSSIYLCSAPGNGGETQYFGPGTRLLVL.

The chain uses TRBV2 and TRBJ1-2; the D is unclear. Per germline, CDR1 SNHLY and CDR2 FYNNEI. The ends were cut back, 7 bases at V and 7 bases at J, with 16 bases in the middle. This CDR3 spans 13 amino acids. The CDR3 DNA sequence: TGTGCCAGCATTTATCGGGGTAACGGTGGCTACACCTTC. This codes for CASIYRGNGGYTF.

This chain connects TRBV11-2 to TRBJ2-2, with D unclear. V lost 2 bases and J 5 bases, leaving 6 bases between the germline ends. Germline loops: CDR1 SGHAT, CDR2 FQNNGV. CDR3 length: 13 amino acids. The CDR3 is CASSLRRTGELFF. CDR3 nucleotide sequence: TGTGCCAGCAGCTTACGGAGAACCGGGGAGCTGTTTTTT.

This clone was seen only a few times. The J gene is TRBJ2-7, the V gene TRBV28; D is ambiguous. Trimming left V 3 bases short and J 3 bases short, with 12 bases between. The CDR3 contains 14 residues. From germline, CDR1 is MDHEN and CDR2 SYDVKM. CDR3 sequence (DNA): TGTGCCAGCAGTTTCCCAGGCAGCCTCTACGAGCAGTACTTC. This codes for CASSFPGSLYEQYF.

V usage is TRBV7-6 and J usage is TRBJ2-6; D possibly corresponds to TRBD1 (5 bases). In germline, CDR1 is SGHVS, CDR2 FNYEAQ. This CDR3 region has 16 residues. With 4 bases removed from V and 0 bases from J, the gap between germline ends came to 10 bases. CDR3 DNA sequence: TGTGCCAGCAGCTCTTCAGGGTCCTCTGGGGCCAACGTCCTGACTTTC. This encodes CASSSSGSSGANVLTF.

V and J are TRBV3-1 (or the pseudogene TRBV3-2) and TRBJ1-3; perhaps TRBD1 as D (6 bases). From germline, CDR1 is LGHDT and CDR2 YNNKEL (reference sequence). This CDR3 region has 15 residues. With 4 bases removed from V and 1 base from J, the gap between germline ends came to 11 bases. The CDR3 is CASSLGGASGNTIYF. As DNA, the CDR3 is TGTGCCAGCAGCCTAGGGGGGGCTTCTGGAAACACCATATATTTT.

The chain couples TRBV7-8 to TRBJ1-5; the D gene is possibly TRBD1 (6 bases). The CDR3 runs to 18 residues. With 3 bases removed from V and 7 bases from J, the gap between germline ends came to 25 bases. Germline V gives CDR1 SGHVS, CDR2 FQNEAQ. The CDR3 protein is CASSFLPGARTIYQPQHF. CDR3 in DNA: TGTGCCAGCAGCTTCTTGCCAGGGGCCCGGACAATTTACCAGCCCCAGCATTTT.

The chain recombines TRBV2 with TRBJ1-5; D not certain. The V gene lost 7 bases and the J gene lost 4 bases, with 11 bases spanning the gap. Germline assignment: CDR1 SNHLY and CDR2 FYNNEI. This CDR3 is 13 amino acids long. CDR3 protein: CASNVAGNQPQHF. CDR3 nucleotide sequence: TGTGCCAGCAACGTTGCGGGGAATCAGCCCCAGCATTTT.

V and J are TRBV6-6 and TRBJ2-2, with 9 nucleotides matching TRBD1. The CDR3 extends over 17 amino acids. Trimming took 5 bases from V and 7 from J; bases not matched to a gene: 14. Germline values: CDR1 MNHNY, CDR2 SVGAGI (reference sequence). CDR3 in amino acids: CASSPGTGRGFGGELFF. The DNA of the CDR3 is TGTGCCAGCAGTCCCGGGACAGGGAGGGGGTTTGGCGGGGAGCTGTTTTTT.

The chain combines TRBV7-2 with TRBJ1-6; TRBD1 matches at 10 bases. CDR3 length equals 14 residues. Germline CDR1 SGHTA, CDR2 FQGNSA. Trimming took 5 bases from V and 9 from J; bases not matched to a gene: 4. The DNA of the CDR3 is TGTGCCAGCAGCCCGACAGGGGGCGGTTCACCCCTCCACTTT. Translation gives CASSPTGGGSPLHF. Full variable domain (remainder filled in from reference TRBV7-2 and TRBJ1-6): GAGVSQSPSNKVTEKGKDVELRCDPISGHTALYWYRQSLGQGLEFLIYFQGNSAPDKSGLPSDRFSAERTGGSVSTLTIQRTQQEDSAVYLCASSPTGGGSPLHFGNGTRLTVT.

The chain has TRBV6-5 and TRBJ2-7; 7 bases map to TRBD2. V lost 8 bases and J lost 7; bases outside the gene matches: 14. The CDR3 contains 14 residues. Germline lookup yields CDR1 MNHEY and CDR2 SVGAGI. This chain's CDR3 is CASREAGRGGEQYF. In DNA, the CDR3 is TGTGCCAGCCGGGAGGCCGGGAGAGGAGGAGAGCAGTACTTC.

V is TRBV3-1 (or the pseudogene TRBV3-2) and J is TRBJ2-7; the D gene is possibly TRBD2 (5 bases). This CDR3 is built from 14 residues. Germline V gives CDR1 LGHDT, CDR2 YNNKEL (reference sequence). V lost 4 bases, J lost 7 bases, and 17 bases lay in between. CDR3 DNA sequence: TGTGCCAGCAGCCCACTATGGACTGATACAGAGCAGTACTTC. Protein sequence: CASSPLWTDTEQYF.

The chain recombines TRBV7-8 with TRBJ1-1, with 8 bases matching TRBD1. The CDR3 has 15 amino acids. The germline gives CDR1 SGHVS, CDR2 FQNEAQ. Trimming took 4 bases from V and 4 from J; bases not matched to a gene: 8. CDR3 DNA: TGTGCCAGCAGCTCAGACAGGGGATGGATCACTGAAGCTTTCTTT. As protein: CASSSDRGWITEAFF.

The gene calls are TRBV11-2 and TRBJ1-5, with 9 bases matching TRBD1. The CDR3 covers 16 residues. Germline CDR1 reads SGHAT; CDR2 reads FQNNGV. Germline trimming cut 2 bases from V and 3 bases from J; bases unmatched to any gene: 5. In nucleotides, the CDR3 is TGTGCCAGCAGCTTACAGGGGACAGGGTTCAATCAGCCCCAGCATTTT. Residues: CASSLQGTGFNQPQHF.

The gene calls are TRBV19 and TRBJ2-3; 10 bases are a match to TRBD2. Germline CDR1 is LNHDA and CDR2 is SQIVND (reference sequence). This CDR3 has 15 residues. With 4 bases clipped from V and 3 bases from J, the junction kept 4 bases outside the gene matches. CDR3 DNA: TGTGCCAGTAGTAAAGGAGCGGGGGGGACAGATACGCAGTATTTT. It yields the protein CASSKGAGGTDTQYF.

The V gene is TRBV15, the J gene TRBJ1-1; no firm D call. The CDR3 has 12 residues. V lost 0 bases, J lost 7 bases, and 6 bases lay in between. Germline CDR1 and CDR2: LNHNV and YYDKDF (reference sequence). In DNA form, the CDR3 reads TGTGCCACCAGCAGAGATCGCGGTGAAGCTTTCTTT. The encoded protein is CATSRDRGEAFF.

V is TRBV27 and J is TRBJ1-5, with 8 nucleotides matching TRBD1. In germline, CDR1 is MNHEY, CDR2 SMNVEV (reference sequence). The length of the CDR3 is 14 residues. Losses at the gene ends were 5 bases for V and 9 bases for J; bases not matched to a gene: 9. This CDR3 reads CASSTDRARRPQHF. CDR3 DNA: TGTGCCAGCAGTACGGACAGGGCCCGACGGCCCCAGCATTTT.

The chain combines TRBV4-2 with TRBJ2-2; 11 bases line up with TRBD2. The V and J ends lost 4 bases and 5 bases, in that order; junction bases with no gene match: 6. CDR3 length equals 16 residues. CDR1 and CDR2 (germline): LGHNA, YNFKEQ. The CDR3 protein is CASSLGSSGGTGELFF. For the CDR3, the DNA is TGTGCCAGCAGCCTCGGCTCTAGCGGGGGGACCGGGGAGCTGTTTTTT.